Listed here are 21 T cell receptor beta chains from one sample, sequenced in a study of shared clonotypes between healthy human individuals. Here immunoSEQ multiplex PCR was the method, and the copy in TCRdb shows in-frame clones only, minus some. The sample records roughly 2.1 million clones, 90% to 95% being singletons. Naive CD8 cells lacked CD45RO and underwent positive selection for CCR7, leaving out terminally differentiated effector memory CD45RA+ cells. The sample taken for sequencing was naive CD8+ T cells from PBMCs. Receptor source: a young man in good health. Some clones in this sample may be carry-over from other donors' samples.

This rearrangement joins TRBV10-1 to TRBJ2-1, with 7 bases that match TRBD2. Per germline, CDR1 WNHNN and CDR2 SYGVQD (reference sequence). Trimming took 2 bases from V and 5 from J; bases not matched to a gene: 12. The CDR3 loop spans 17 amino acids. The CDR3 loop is CASSERYTGTIDNEQFF. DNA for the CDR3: TGCGCCAGCAGTGAGCGCTATACCGGGACTATAGACAATGAGCAGTTCTTC.

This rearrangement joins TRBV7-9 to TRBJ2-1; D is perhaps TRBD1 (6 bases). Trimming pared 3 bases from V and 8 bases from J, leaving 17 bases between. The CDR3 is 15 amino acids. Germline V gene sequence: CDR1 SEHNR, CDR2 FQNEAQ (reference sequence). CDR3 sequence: CASSLEQGLVHEQFF. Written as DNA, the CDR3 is TGTGCCAGCAGCTTGGAGCAGGGGCTAGTCCATGAGCAGTTCTTC.

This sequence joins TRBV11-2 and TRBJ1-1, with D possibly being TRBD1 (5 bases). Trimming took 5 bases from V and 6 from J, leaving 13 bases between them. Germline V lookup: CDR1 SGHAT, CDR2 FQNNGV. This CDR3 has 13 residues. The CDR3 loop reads CASSHGTVPEAFF. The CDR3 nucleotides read TGTGCCAGCAGCCACGGGACGGTCCCTGAAGCTTTCTTT.

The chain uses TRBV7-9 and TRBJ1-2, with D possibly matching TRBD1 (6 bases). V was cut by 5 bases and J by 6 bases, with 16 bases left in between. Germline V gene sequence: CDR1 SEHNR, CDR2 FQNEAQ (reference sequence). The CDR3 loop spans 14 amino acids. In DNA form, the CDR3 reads TGTGCCAGCAGCCTTACTGCGGGGGGCCATGGCTACACCTTC. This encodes CASSLTAGGHGYTF.

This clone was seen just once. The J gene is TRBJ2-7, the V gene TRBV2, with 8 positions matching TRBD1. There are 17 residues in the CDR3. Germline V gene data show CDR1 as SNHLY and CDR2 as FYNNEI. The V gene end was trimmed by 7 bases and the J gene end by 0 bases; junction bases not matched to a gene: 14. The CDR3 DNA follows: TGTGCCAGCATGAGGCAGGGGGCGAAATTCCGCTCCTACGAGCAGTACTTC. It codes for CASMRQGAKFRSYEQYF.

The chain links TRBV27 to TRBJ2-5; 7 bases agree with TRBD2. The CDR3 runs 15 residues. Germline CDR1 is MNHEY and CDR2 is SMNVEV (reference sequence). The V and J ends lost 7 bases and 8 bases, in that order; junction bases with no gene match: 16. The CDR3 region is CASNLSGATWETQYF. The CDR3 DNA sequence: TGTGCCAGCAACCTAAGCGGGGCCACGTGGGAAACCCAGTACTTC.

The chain's CDR3 is CASSPRQDHLYGYTF. The CDR3 DNA follows: TGTGCCAGCAGCCCCCGACAGGACCACCTTTATGGCTACACCTTC. The V call is TRBV13, the J call TRBJ1-2, with D perhaps matching TRBD1 (6 bases). Trimming stripped 5 bases from V and 5 bases from J, with 18 bases between. The CDR3 totals 15 residues. Germline CDR1 PRHDT, CDR2 FYEKMQ (reference sequence).

CDR3 region: CASSQGTSVSYEQYF. The CDR3 nucleotides read TGTGCCAGCAGTCAAGGGACTAGCGTCTCCTACGAGCAGTACTTC. V usage is TRBV9 and J usage is TRBJ2-7; 10 nucleotides agree with TRBD2. The CDR3 has 15 amino acids. Trimming at V came to 5 bases and at J to 0 bases, leaving 5 bases not matched to a gene. Looked up from germline, CDR1 is SGDLS and CDR2 is YYNGEE.

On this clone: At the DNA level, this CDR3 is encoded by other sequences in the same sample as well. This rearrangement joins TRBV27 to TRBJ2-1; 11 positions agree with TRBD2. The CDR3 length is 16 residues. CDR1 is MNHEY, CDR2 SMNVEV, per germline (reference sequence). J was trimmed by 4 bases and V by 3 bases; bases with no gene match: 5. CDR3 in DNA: TGTGCCAGCAGTTTCGGACTAGCGGGCCTGTACAATGAGCAGTTCTTC. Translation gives CASSFGLAGLYNEQFF.

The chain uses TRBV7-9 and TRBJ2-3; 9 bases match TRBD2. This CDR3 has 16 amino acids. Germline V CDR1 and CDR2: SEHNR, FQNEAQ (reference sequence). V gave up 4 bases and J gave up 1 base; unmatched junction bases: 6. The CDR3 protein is CASSSIAGAGTDTQYF. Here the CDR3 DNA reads TGTGCCAGCAGCTCGATAGCGGGAGCTGGCACAGATACGCAGTATTTT.

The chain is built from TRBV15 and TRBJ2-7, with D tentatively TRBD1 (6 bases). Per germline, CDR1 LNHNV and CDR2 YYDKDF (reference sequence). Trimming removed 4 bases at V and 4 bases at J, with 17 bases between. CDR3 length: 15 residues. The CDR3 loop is CATSTGQKKLYEQYF. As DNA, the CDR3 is TGTGCCACCAGCACCGGACAGAAGAAACTTTACGAGCAGTACTTC.

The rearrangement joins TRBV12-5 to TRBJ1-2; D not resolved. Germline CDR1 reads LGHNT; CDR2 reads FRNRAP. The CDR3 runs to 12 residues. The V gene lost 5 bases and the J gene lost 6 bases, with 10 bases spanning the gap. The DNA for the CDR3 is TGTGCTAGTGGTCCCAACAGAGATGGCTACACCTTC. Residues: CASGPNRDGYTF.

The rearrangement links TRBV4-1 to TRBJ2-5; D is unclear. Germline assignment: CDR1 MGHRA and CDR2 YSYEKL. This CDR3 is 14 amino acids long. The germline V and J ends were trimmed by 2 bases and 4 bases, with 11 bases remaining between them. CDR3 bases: TGCGCCAGCAGCCAAATAATCTCTCCAGAGACCCAGTACTTC. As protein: CASSQIISPETQYF.

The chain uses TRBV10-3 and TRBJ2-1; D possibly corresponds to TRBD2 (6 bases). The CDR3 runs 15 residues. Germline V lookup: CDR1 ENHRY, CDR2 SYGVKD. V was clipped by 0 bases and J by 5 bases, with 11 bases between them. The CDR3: CAISESFSGNNEQFF. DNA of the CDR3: TGTGCCATCAGTGAGTCGTTTAGCGGCAACAATGAGCAGTTCTTC.

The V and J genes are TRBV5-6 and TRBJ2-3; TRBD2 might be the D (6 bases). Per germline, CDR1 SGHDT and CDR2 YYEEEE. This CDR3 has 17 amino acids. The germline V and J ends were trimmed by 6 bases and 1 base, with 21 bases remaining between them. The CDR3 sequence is CASNIETGVRGTDTQYF. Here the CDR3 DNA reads TGTGCCAGCAACATCGAGACGGGAGTCCGTGGCACAGATACGCAGTATTTT.

The CDR3 DNA reads as TGCGCCAGCAGCCAAGATGCTGGGGACTTTAGCTCCTACAATGAGCAGTTCTTC. Translated, it gives CASSQDAGDFSSYNEQFF. The chain combines TRBV4-3 with TRBJ2-1, with D possibly TRBD2 on 6 matching bases. The V and J ends lost 0 bases and 0 bases respectively, with 15 bases between them. The CDR3 sequence is 18 residues long. Germline CDR1 is LGHNA and CDR2 is YSLEER.

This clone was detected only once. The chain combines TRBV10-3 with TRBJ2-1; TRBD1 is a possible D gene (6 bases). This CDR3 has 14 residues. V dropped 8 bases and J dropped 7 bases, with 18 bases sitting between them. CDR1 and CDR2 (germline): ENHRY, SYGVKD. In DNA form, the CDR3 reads TGTGCCATCGGACGGCGAGGACAGACAAATGAGCAGTTCTTC. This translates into CAIGRRGQTNEQFF.

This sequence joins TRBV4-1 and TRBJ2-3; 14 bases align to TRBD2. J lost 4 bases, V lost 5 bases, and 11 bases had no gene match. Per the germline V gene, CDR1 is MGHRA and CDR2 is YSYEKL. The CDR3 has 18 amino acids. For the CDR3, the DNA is TGCGCCAGCAGCTCAAAACCGGGACTAGCGGGAGTTCCAGATACGCAGTATTTT. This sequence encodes CASSSKPGLAGVPDTQYF.

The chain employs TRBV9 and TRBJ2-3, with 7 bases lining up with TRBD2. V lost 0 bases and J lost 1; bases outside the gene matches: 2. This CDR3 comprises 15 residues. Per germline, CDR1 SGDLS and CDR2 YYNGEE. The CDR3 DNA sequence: TGTGCCAGCAGCGTAGAACTAGCGCGCACAGATACGCAGTATTTT. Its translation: CASSVELARTDTQYF.

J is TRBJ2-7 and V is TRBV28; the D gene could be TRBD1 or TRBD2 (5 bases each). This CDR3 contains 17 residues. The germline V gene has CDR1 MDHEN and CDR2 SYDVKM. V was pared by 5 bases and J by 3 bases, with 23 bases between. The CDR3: CASSPSPAGTEFYEQYF. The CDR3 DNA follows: TGTGCCAGCAGTCCATCCCCGGCCGGGACGGAGTTCTACGAGCAGTACTTC. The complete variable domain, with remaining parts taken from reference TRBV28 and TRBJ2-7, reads DVKVTQSSRYLVKRTGEKVFLECVQDMDHENMFWYRQDPGLGLRLIYFSYDVKMKEKGDIPEGYSVSREKKERFSLILESASTNQTSMYLCASSPSPAGTEFYEQYFGPGTRLTVT.

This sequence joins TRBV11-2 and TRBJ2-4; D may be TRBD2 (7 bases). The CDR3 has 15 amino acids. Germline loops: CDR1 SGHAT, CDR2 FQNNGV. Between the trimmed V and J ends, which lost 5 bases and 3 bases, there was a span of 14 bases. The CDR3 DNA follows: TGTGCCAGCAGCGGACTGAGGGGGGGCAAAAACATTCAGTACTTC. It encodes CASSGLRGGKNIQYF.